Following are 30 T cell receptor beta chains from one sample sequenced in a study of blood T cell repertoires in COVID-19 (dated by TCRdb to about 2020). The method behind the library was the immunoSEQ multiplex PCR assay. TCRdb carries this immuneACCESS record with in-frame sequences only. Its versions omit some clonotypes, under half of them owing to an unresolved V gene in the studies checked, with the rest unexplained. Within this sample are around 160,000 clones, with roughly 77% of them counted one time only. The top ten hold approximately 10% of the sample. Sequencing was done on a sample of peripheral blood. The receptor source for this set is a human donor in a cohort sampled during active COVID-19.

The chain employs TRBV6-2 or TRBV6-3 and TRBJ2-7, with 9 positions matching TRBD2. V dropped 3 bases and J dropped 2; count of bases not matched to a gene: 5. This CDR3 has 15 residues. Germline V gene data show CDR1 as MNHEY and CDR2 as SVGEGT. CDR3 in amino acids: CASSYPGLAAYEQYF. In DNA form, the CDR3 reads TGTGCCAGCAGTTATCCGGGACTAGCCGCCTACGAGCAGTACTTC.

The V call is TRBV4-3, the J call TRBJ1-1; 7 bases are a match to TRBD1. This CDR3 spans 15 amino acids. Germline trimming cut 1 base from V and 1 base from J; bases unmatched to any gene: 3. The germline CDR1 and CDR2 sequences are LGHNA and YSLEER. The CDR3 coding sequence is TGCGCCAGCAGCCAAGCGGGGACAGAGAACACTGAAGCTTTCTTT. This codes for CASSQAGTENTEAFF.

This chain's CDR3 is CASSLGGTARSYNEQFF. CDR3 coding DNA: TGTGCCAGCAGCTTGGGGGGGACAGCTCGCTCCTACAATGAGCAGTTCTTC. V is TRBV5-4 and J is TRBJ2-1, with 7 bases fitting TRBD1. The V and J ends lost 0 bases and 0 bases, in that order; junction bases with no gene match: 6. Germline V gene lookup returns CDR1 SGHNT and CDR2 YYREEE (reference sequence). The CDR3 has 17 amino acids.

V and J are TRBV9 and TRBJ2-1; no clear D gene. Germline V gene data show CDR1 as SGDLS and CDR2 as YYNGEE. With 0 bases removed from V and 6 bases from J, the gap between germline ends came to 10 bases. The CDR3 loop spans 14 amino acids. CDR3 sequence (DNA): TGTGCCAGCAGCGTAGGTCCGGCAGGCAATGAGCAGTTCTTC. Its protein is CASSVGPAGNEQFF. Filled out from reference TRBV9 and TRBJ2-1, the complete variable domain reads DSGVTQTPKHLITATGQRVTLRCSPRSGDLSVYWYQQSLDQGLQFLIQYYNGEERAKGNILERFSAQQFPDLHSELNLSSLELGDSALYFCASSVGPAGNEQFFGPGTRLTVL.

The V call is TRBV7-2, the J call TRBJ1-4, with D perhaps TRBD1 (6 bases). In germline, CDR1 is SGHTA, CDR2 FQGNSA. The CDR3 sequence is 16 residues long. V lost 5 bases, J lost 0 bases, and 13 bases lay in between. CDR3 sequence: CASSQQGRTTNEKLFF. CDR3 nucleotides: TGTGCCAGCAGCCAGCAGGGGCGGACAACTAATGAAAAACTGTTTTTT.

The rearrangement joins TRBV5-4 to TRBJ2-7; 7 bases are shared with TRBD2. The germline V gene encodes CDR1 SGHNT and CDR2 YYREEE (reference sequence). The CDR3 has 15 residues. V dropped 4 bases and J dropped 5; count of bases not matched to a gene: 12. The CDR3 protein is CASSPPGGSVNEQYF. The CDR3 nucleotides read TGTGCCAGCAGCCCCCCCGGGGGGAGTGTCAACGAGCAGTACTTC.

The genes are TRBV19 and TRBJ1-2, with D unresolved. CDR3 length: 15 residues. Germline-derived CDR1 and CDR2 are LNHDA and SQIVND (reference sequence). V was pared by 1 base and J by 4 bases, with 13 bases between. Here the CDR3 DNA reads TGTGCCAGTAGTATAGGGGTCGAGGGTCGCTATGGCTACACCTTC. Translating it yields CASSIGVEGRYGYTF.

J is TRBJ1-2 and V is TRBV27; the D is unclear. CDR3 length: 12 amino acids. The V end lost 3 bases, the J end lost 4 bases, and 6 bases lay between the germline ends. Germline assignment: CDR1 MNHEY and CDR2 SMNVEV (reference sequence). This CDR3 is CASSFSGYGYTF. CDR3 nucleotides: TGTGCCAGCAGTTTCTCGGGCTATGGCTACACCTTC.

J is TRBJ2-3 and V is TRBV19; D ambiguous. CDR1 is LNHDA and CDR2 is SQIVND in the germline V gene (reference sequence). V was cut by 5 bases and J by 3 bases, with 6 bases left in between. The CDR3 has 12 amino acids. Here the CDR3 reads CASSSVTDTQYF. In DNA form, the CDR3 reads TGTGCCAGTAGTTCCGTTACAGATACGCAGTATTTT.

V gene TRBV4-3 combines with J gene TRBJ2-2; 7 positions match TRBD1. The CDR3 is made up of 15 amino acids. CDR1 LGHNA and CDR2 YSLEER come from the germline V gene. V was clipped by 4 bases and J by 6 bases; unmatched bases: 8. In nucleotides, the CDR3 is TGCGCCAGCAGCCGAGACAGGGATACGTCCGGGGAGCTGTTTTTT. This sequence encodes CASSRDRDTSGELFF.

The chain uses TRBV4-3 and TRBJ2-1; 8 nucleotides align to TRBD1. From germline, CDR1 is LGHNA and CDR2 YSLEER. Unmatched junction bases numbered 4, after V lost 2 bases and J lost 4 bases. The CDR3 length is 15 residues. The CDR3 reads CASSQTRGPYNEQFF. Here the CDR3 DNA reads TGCGCCAGCAGCCAAACCAGGGGGCCTTACAATGAGCAGTTCTTC.

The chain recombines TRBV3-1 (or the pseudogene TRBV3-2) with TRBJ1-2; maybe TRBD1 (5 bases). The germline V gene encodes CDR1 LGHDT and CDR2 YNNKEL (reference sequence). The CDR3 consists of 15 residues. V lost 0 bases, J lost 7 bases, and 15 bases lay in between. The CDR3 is CASSQDGKGLGGYTF. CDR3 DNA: TGTGCCAGCAGCCAAGATGGAAAGGGGCTGGGTGGCTACACCTTC.

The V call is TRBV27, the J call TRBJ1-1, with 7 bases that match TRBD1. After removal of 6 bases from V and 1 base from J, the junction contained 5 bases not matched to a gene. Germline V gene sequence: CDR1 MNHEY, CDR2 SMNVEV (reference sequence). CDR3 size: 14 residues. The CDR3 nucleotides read TGTGCCAGCAGCGTACAGGGGTGGAACACTGAAGCTTTCTTT. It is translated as CASSVQGWNTEAFF.

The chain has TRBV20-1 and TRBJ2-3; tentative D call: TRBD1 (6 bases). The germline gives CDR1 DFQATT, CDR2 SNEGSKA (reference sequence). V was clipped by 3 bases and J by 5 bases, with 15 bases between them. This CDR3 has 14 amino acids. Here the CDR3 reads CSASRDMSKDTQYF. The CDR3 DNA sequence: TGCAGTGCTAGTCGGGACATGTCGAAAGATACGCAGTATTTT.

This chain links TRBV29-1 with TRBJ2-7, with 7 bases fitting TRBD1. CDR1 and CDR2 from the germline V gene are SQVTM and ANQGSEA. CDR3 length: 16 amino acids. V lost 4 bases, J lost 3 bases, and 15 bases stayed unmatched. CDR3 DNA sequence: TGCAGCGTTGCATCCCTCCCGACAGGGAGTATCTACGAGCAGTACTTC. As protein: CSVASLPTGSIYEQYF.

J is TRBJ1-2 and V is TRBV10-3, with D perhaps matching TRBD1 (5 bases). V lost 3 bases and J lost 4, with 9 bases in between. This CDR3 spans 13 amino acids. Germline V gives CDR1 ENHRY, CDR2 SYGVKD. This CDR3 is CAISDRVPYGYTF. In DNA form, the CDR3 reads TGTGCCATCAGTGACAGGGTACCCTATGGCTACACCTTC.

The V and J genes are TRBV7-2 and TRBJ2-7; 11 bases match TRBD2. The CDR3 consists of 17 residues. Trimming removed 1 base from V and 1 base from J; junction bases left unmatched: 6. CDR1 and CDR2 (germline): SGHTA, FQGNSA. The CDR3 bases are TGTGCCAGCAGCTTAGTAGCGGGGGGGCTTAATTCCTACGAGCAGTACTTC. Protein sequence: CASSLVAGGLNSYEQYF. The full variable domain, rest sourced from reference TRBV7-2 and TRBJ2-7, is GAGVSQSPSNKVTEKGKDVELRCDPISGHTALYWYRQSLGQGLEFLIYFQGNSAPDKSGLPSDRFSAERTGGSVSTLTIQRTQQEDSAVYLCASSLVAGGLNSYEQYFGPGTRLTVT.

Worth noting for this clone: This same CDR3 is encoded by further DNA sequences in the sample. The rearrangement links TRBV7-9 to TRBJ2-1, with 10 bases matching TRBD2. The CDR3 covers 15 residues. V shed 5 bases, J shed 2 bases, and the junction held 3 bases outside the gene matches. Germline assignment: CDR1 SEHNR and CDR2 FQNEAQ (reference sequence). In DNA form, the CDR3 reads TGTGCCAGCAGCAAAAGCGGGGGGGCCTACAATGAGCAGTTCTTC. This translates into CASSKSGGAYNEQFF.

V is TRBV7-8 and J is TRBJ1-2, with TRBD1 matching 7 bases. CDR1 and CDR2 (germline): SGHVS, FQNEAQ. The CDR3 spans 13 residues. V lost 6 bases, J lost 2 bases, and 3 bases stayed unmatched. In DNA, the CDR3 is TGTGCCAGCAGTCCGGACAGGAACTATGGCTACACCTTC. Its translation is CASSPDRNYGYTF.

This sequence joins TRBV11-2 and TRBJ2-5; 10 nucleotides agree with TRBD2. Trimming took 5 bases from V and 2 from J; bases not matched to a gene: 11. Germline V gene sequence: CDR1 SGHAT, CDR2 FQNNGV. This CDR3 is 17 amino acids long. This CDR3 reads CASSPRGAGGVQETQYF. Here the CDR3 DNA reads TGTGCCAGCAGCCCGCGGGGAGCGGGGGGGGTTCAAGAGACCCAGTACTTC.

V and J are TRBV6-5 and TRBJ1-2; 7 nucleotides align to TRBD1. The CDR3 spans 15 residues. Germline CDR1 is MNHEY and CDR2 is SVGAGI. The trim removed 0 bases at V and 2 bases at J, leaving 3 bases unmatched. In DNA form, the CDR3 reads TGTGCCAGCAGTTACTCGATGACAGGGAACTATGGCTACACCTTC. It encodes CASSYSMTGNYGYTF.

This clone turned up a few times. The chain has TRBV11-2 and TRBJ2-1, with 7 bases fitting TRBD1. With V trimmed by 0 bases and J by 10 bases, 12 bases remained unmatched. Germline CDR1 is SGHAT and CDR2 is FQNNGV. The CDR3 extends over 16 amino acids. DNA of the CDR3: TGTGCCAGCAGCTTAGAAATTCGAGGGGGCCAACGGGAGCAGTTCTTC. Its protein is CASSLEIRGGQREQFF.

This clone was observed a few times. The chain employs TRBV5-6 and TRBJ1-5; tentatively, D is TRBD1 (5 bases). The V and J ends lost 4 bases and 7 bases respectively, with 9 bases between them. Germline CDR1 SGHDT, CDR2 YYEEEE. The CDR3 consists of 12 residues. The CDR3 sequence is CASSPRGQPQHF. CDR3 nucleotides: TGTGCCAGCAGCCCTCGGGGGCAGCCCCAGCATTTT.

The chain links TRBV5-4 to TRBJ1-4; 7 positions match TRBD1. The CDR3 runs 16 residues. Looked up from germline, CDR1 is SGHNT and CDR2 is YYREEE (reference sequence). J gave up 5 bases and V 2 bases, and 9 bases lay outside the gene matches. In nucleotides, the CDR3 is TGTGCCAGCAGCTTAAGAACCGGGACAGCGAATGAAAAACTGTTTTTT. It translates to CASSLRTGTANEKLFF.

The CDR3 coding sequence is TGTGCCAGTAGTAGAAGCGGAGCGGACTACAATGAGCAGTTCTTC. Translated: CASSRSGADYNEQFF. This chain joins TRBV19 and TRBJ2-1; D is perhaps TRBD2 (5 bases). Germline lookup yields CDR1 LNHDA and CDR2 SQIVND (reference sequence). The V and J ends lost 4 bases and 3 bases respectively, with 13 bases between them. The CDR3 length is 15 residues.

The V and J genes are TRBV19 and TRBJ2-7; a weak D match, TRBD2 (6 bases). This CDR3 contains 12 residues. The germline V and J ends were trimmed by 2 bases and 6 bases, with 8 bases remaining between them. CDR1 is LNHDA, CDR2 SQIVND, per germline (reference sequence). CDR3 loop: CASSIWGGEQYF. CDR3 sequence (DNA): TGTGCCAGTAGTATATGGGGAGGCGAGCAGTACTTC.

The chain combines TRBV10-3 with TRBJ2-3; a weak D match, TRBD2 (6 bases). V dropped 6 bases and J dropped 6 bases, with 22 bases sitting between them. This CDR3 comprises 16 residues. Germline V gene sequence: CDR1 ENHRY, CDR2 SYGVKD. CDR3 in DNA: TGTGCCATCAGGGGCGGTACCGGGACTCCGGGGGATACGCAGTATTTT. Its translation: CAIRGGTGTPGDTQYF.

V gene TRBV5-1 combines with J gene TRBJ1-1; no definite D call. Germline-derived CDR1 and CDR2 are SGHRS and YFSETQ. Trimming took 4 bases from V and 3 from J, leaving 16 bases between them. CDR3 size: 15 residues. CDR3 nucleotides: TGCGCCAGCAGCCTTTACTCCACTGGAGACACTGAAGCTTTCTTT. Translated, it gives CASSLYSTGDTEAFF.

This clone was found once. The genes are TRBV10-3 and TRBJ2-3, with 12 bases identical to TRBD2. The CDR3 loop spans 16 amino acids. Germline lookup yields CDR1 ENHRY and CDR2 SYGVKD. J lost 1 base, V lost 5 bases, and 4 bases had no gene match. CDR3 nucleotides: TGTGCCATCAGTAAAGCTAGCGGGAGGGGCACAGATACGCAGTATTTT. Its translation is CAISKASGRGTDTQYF.

CDR3 amino acids: CASTTPQTGANYGYTF. The CDR3, as DNA: TGTGCCAGCACCACACCCCAAACAGGGGCGAACTATGGCTACACCTTC. The J gene is TRBJ1-2, the V gene TRBV7-9; 7 nucleotides align to TRBD1. With 7 bases clipped from V and 2 bases from J, the junction kept 13 bases outside the gene matches. Germline V CDR1 and CDR2: SEHNR, FQNEAQ (reference sequence). The CDR3 is 16 residues long.